This note documents a single T cell receptor (beta chain) sequence. The source of the sample is a study of OX40 agonist ivuxolimab in advanced cancers. Study-wide background: The study reported partial responses in three patients: one hepatocellular carcinoma, two cutaneous melanoma.

Trimming removed 5 bases from V and 10 bases from J, with 14 bases in between. The germline gives CDR1 MDHEN, CDR2 SYDVKM. There are 12 residues in the CDR3. Only in-frame clones appear in the TCRdb table, and some are missing; sequencing was by immunoSEQ multiplex PCR. Among 55,000 to 70,000 clones, about 83% were seen once, and the ten largest hold over 2%. This sequence was found in an adult with an advanced solid tumor such as melanoma, head and neck, liver or kidney cancer. The gene calls are TRBV28 and TRBJ1-2; D not resolved. The sample in question was CD4+ or CD8+ T cells sorted from blood, obtained in a trial of the OX40 agonist ivuxolimab. CDR3 DNA: TGTGCCAGCAGTCCCCTCCCCTTCATCTACACCTTC. Amino acid sequence: CASSPLPFIYTF.